The 28 T cell receptor beta chains below come from one sample, sequenced in a study of response to subunit inactivated influenza vaccine. MiXCR, applied by TCRdb to the RT-PCR reads, yields one record per CDR3 protein. The table includes 500,000 to 600,000 distinct CDR3 sequences, 10% to 15% detected once. The sample here was PBMCs from blood, taken on the day of vaccination. All receptors derive from a middle-aged man who received an inactivated influenza vaccine.

Many counts were recorded for this clonotype. V gene TRBV12-3 or TRBV12-4 combines with J gene TRBJ2-5, with D perhaps being TRBD1 or TRBD2 (5 bases each). The CDR3 has 14 amino acids. The germline V and J ends were trimmed by 3 bases and 3 bases, with 11 bases remaining between them. DNA for the CDR3: TGTGCCAGCAGTTTTTCAAGAGGGGAAGAGACCCAGTACTTC. Protein sequence: CASSFSRGEETQYF.

The chain is built from TRBV6-1 and TRBJ2-3, with TRBD1 as a possible D gene (7 bases). Germline assignment: CDR1 MNHNS and CDR2 SASEGT. Between the trimmed V and J ends, which lost 4 bases and 6 bases, there was a span of 20 bases. The CDR3 runs to 16 residues. The CDR3 spells CASSAPRRGRGDTQYF. CDR3 nucleotide sequence: TGTGCCAGCAGTGCCCCCCGGAGGGGGCGAGGGGATACGCAGTATTTT.

This clonotype was detected ten times or more. The gene calls are TRBV11-2 and TRBJ1-5, with 7 bases aligning to TRBD1. Germline CDR1 SGHAT, CDR2 FQNNGV. V dropped 5 bases and J dropped 5; count of bases not matched to a gene: 3. The CDR3 is 13 amino acids. The CDR3: CASSRDRDQPQHF. The CDR3 DNA sequence: TGTGCCAGCAGCCGGGACAGAGATCAGCCCCAGCATTTT.

V is TRBV28 and J is TRBJ2-7; the match to TRBD1 covers 7 bases. Trimming at V came to 3 bases and at J to 2 bases, leaving 10 bases not matched to a gene. Germline V lookup: CDR1 MDHEN, CDR2 SYDVKM. CDR3 size: 16 residues. CDR3 nucleotide sequence: TGTGCCAGCAGTTTGGCGCCGGGACAGCCGACCTACGAGCAGTACTTC. Protein sequence: CASSLAPGQPTYEQYF.

V and J are TRBV2 and TRBJ2-4, with D possibly TRBD2 on 7 matching bases. Germline values: CDR1 SNHLY, CDR2 FYNNEI. Trimming removed 11 bases from V and 1 base from J, with 18 bases in between. CDR3 size: 15 residues. CDR3 DNA sequence: TGTGCCCGGAGGGGGGGCGCGGACGCCAAAAACATTCAGTACTTC. This sequence encodes CARRGGADAKNIQYF.

The chain combines TRBV24-1 with TRBJ2-2; D perhaps matches TRBD2 (5 bases). CDR1 is KGHDR and CDR2 is SFDVKD in the germline V gene. The CDR3 contains 14 residues. Trimming took off 0 bases at V and 6 bases at J, with 7 bases between the two ends. In DNA form, the CDR3 reads TGTGCCACCAGTGATTTGCTAGCACCCGGGGAGCTGTTTTTT. It is translated as CATSDLLAPGELFF.

This clonotype was seen repeatedly, ten times or more. The CDR3 reads CASSLSAGGPYEQYF. The DNA of the CDR3 is TGTGCCAGCAGCTTATCGGCGGGAGGGCCCTACGAGCAGTACTTC. The chain recombines TRBV7-2 with TRBJ2-7; 9 bases align to TRBD2. The length of the CDR3 is 15 residues. Germline assignment: CDR1 SGHTA and CDR2 FQGNSA. Trimming cost V 2 bases and J 2 bases; bases outside gene matches: 4.

This chain connects TRBV5-1 to TRBJ1-1, with a weak D call TRBD1 (5 bases). The CDR3 length is 13 residues. Per the germline V gene, CDR1 is SGHRS and CDR2 is YFSETQ. V was cut by 6 bases and J by 1 base, with 10 bases left in between. The CDR3 coding sequence is TGCGCCAGCATTCCGGGGCCGAACACTGAAGCTTTCTTT. Translating gives CASIPGPNTEAFF.

This clonotype turned up a few times. The rearrangement joins TRBV7-2 to TRBJ2-3; 9 bases are a match to TRBD2. Trimming took 5 bases from V and 7 from J; bases not matched to a gene: 16. The CDR3 runs 17 residues. Looked up from germline, CDR1 is SGHTA and CDR2 is FQGNSA. The chain's CDR3 is CASSVSARGGIRYTQYF. CDR3 nucleotide sequence: TGTGCCAGCAGCGTCTCGGCGCGGGGGGGTATTAGGTATACGCAGTATTTT.

This clonotype was seen many times. V gene TRBV20-1 combines with J gene TRBJ2-3; the match to TRBD2 covers 11 bases. This CDR3 has 13 residues. Germline loops: CDR1 DFQATT, CDR2 SNEGSKA (reference sequence). V lost 5 bases to trimming and J lost 5 bases; unmatched junction nucleotides: 3. CDR3 protein: CSASGTSGDTQYF. The CDR3, as DNA: TGCAGTGCTTCCGGGACTAGCGGAGATACGCAGTATTTT.

This chain joins TRBV28 and TRBJ2-4, with TRBD1 identical over 9 bases. The CDR3 is made up of 15 amino acids. V was clipped by 6 bases and J by 8 bases; unmatched bases: 11. From germline, CDR1 is MDHEN and CDR2 SYDVKM. The DNA of the CDR3 is TGTGCCAGCAGGGGGGCCGGGACAGGGTTTTACATTCAGTACTTC. This codes for CASRGAGTGFYIQYF.

This chain joins TRBV7-3 and TRBJ2-1, with 11 bases lining up with TRBD2. The trim removed 6 bases at V and 1 base at J, leaving 5 bases unmatched. The CDR3 length is 16 residues. The germline gives CDR1 SGHTA, CDR2 FQGTGA. This chain's CDR3 is CASRPGLAASYNEQFF. Written as DNA, the CDR3 is TGTGCCAGCAGGCCGGGACTAGCGGCTTCCTACAATGAGCAGTTCTTC.

The chain combines TRBV4-1 with TRBJ1-6, with a possible D match to TRBD1 (6 bases). The V gene's germline CDR1 is MGHRA and CDR2 YSYEKL. With 3 bases removed from V and 9 bases from J, the gap between germline ends came to 15 bases. This CDR3 contains 15 residues. The CDR3 is CASSQGDKGGSPLHF. The CDR3 region has the DNA TGCGCCAGCAGCCAGGGGGACAAGGGGGGTTCACCCCTCCACTTT.

This chain joins TRBV12-3 or TRBV12-4 and TRBJ2-3; 7 bases match TRBD2. V lost 3 bases and J lost 0; bases outside the gene matches: 3. The CDR3 contains 15 residues. Here the CDR3 reads CASSFSGVSTDTQYF. CDR3 nucleotides: TGTGCCAGCAGTTTCAGCGGGGTGAGCACAGATACGCAGTATTTT.

The chain employs TRBV6-1 and TRBJ2-5; 10 nucleotides match TRBD2. The germline CDR1 and CDR2 sequences are MNHNS and SASEGT. The CDR3 contains 16 residues. V was pared by 6 bases and J by 5 bases, with 12 bases of the junction left unmatched. DNA for the CDR3: TGTGCCAGCAGCCGAATCCTAGCGGGAGATAGGGAGACCCAGTACTTC. The encoded protein is CASSRILAGDRETQYF.

This sequence joins TRBV6-2 or TRBV6-3 and TRBJ1-1; D uncertain. V lost 2 bases and J 0 bases, leaving 19 bases between the germline ends. CDR3 size: 18 residues. Germline assignment: CDR1 MNHEY and CDR2 SVGEGT. The CDR3 DNA follows: TGTGCCAGCAGTTACCCCCAGTGGAGAGGATCCATGAACACTGAAGCTTTCTTT. Translating gives CASSYPQWRGSMNTEAFF.

In its sample, this clonotype was seen a few times. The CDR3 region has the DNA TGTGCCAGCAGCTGGGCCATCAGGGGGCGGGGCGGGGAGCTGTTTTTT. Translation gives CASSWAIRGRGGELFF. This chain connects TRBV12-3 or TRBV12-4 to TRBJ2-2; 8 positions agree with TRBD1. CDR3 length: 16 amino acids. The V and J ends lost 6 bases and 7 bases, in that order; junction bases with no gene match: 13.

This clonotype was counted many times. The V and J genes are TRBV12-3 or TRBV12-4 and TRBJ1-5; 12 bases align to TRBD1. The CDR3 is 15 residues long. V was pared by 8 bases and J by 4 bases, with 6 bases of the junction left unmatched. The CDR3, as DNA: TGTGCCAGCCGTCCGGGACAGGGGGCGAATCAGCCCCAGCATTTT. Amino acid sequence: CASRPGQGANQPQHF.

This clonotype was detected only a few times. CDR3 in amino acids: CASSSWGGELFF. The CDR3, as DNA: TGTGCCAGCAGCTCCTGGGGCGGGGAGCTGTTTTTT. This rearrangement joins TRBV7-9 to TRBJ2-2; D gene uncertain. The CDR3 runs to 12 residues. Germline CDR1 SEHNR, CDR2 FQNEAQ (reference sequence). V gave up 4 bases and J gave up 7 bases, with 7 bases separating them.

J is TRBJ2-7 and V is TRBV2, with a possible D match to TRBD2 (5 bases). Trimming stripped 6 bases from V and 7 bases from J, with 10 bases between. The CDR3 has 11 residues. CDR1 and CDR2 (germline): SNHLY, FYNNEI. The CDR3: CASRSGGEQYF. In DNA, the CDR3 is TGTGCCAGCAGGTCCGGCGGGGAGCAGTACTTC. The whole variable domain, filled in from reference TRBV2 and TRBJ2-7, reads EPEVTQTPSHQVTQMGQEVILRCVPISNHLYFYWYRQILGQKVEFLVSFYNNEISEKSEIFDDQFSVERPDGSNFTLKIRSTKLEDSAMYFCASRSGGEQYFGPGTRLTVT.

There are a few counts of this clonotype. CDR3 region: CAISVQGNNSPLHF. The CDR3 nucleotides read TGTGCCATCAGTGTACAGGGAAATAATTCACCCCTCCACTTT. The gene calls are TRBV10-3 and TRBJ1-6, with a tentative D call TRBD1 (6 bases). Trimming pared 4 bases from V and 5 bases from J, leaving 9 bases between. The CDR3 totals 14 residues. Germline CDR1 reads ENHRY; CDR2 reads SYGVKD.

CDR3 loop: CASSLERGANTGELFF. CDR3 nucleotides: TGTGCCAGCAGCTTGGAGCGGGGAGCGAACACCGGGGAGCTGTTTTTT. The chain joins TRBV5-6 to TRBJ2-2, with 7 nucleotides matching TRBD2. The ends lost 0 bases at V and 0 bases at J; junction bases unmatched: 2. This CDR3 has 16 amino acids. Germline CDR1 is SGHDT and CDR2 is YYEEEE. The full variable domain, its missing parts supplied by reference TRBV5-6 and TRBJ2-2, is DAGVTQSPTHLIKTRGQQVTLRCSPKSGHDTVSWYQQALGQGPQFIFQYYEEEERQRGNFPDRFSGHQFPNYSSELNVNALLLGDSALYLCASSLERGANTGELFFGEGSRLTVL.

This clonotype was seen a few times. The chain couples TRBV10-3 to TRBJ1-5; 8 positions agree with TRBD1. The CDR3 extends over 13 amino acids. Germline loops: CDR1 ENHRY, CDR2 SYGVKD. V shed 8 bases, J shed 5 bases, and the junction held 5 bases outside the gene matches. This CDR3 reads CAIAQQGDQPQHF. DNA of the CDR3: TGTGCCATCGCCCAACAGGGGGATCAGCCCCAGCATTTT.

This clonotype has a handful of counts. V and J are TRBV28 and TRBJ1-5, with TRBD1 matching over 9 bases. In germline, CDR1 is MDHEN, CDR2 SYDVKM. The CDR3 runs 15 residues. J lost 4 bases, V lost 6 bases, and 7 bases had no gene match. The CDR3 loop reads CASRTGQGINQPQHF. The CDR3 bases are TGTGCCAGCAGAACAGGACAGGGGATTAATCAGCCCCAGCATTTT. Filled out from reference TRBV28 and TRBJ1-5, the complete variable domain reads DVKVTQSSRYLVKRTGEKVFLECVQDMDHENMFWYRQDPGLGLRLIYFSYDVKMKEKGDIPEGYSVSREKKERFSLILESASTNQTSMYLCASRTGQGINQPQHFGDGTRLSIL.

This clonotype was recorded a few times. The chain carries TRBV12-3 or TRBV12-4 and TRBJ2-7, with D possibly TRBD2 on 6 matching bases. This CDR3 is built from 15 residues. Between the trimmed V and J ends, which lost 3 bases and 0 bases, there was a span of 12 bases. The CDR3 nucleotides read TGTGCCAGCAGTTTCCACTGGGACTTCTCCTACGAGCAGTACTTC. This translates into CASSFHWDFSYEQYF.

A remark on this clonotype: At one boundary the junction diverges from the germline segment, which might be a read error. CDR3 bases: TGCAGCGTCCAGAGGGAGAACCAGTACTTC. It translates to CSVQRENQYF. This chain connects TRBV29-1 to TRBJ2-5; TRBD2 might be the D (5 bases). The CDR3 loop spans 10 amino acids. The germline V gene encodes CDR1 SQVTM and CDR2 ANQGSEA.

This sequence joins TRBV20-1 and TRBJ2-2; 10 bases agree with TRBD1. CDR1 is DFQATT, CDR2 SNEGSKA, per germline (reference sequence). V dropped 5 bases and J dropped 2; count of bases not matched to a gene: 5. The CDR3 contains 15 residues. This CDR3 is CSARRQGANTGELFF. CDR3 DNA sequence: TGCAGTGCTCGCCGACAGGGGGCTAACACCGGGGAGCTGTTTTTT.

This clonotype was counted at least ten times. The chain is built from TRBV7-2 and TRBJ2-5; TRBD2 matches 8 bases. CDR1 is SGHTA, CDR2 FQGNSA, per germline. This CDR3 has 15 residues. J was trimmed by 5 bases and V by 0 bases; bases with no gene match: 5. Here the CDR3 reads CASSLARTSRETQYF. The CDR3 DNA sequence: TGTGCCAGCAGCTTAGCCCGGACTAGCAGGGAGACCCAGTACTTC.